The clone carrying this TCR beta chain has only a few counts. Its antigen is undetermined. The data stem from a study of response to subunit inactivated influenza vaccine. Overall study results and limits: The authors offered the suggestion that each seasonal influenza vaccination recruits few new T cells.

MiXCR, applied by TCRdb to the RT-PCR reads, yields one record per CDR3 protein. This sample has around 850,000 distinct CDR3 sequences; 18% occur once, and the top ten carry approximately 11%. This TCR derives from a man in his fifties who received an inactivated influenza vaccine. The sample consisted of PBMCs from blood, taken more than 4 days after vaccination.

The CDR3 region has the DNA TGCGCCAGCAGCAGCCGGGACACAGATACGCAGTATTTT. Translation gives CASSSRDTDTQYF. This sequence joins TRBV4-1 and TRBJ2-3; D may be TRBD2 (5 bases). Germline CDR1 reads MGHRA; CDR2 reads YSYEKL. V was cut by 5 bases and J by 2 bases, with 8 bases left in between. The CDR3 loop spans 13 amino acids.